These 15 T cell receptor beta chains came from one sample sequenced in a study of PD-L1 blockade in urothelial cancer. Here immunoSEQ multiplex PCR was the method, and the copy in TCRdb shows in-frame clones only, minus some. In the table there are 90,000 to 100,000 clones, 90% of which are singletons. Time point defined: pretreatment peripheral blood. The sample was PBMCs, taken around atezolizumab (anti-PD-L1) treatment. These receptors were collected from a man between 60 and 75 years old with urothelial cancer.

This chain links TRBV30 with TRBJ1-2; D remains ambiguous. There are 13 residues in the CDR3. Looked up from germline, CDR1 is GTSNPN and CDR2 is SVGIG (reference sequence). Trimming stripped 2 bases from V and 8 bases from J, with 15 bases between. CDR3: CAWSNSLGSGYTF. DNA of the CDR3: TGTGCCTGGAGTAATAGTTTGGGGAGCGGCTACACCTTC.

The chain employs TRBV4-1 and TRBJ2-3; 12 bases line up with TRBD2. CDR1 MGHRA and CDR2 YSYEKL come from the germline V gene. The V segment lost 4 bases and the J segment 4 bases; nucleotides outside the gene matches: 3. This CDR3 region has 15 residues. The CDR3 reads CASSRGLAGPDTQYF. The CDR3 DNA reads TGCGCCAGCAGCCGCGGACTAGCGGGGCCAGATACGCAGTATTTT.

The chain is built from TRBV12-5 and TRBJ1-5; D may be TRBD1 (5 bases). The CDR3 length is 13 residues. The V gene's germline CDR1 is LGHNT and CDR2 FRNRAP. V was shortened by 5 bases and J by 4 bases, with 9 bases between the two germline ends. The CDR3 DNA follows: TGTGCTAGTGGTCCCGACAGTAATCAGCCCCAGCATTTT. This sequence encodes CASGPDSNQPQHF. The full variable domain, in which reference TRBV12-5 and TRBJ1-5 provide the parts outside the CDR3, is DARVTQTPRHKVTEMGQEVTMRCQPILGHNTVFWYRQTMMQGLELLAYFRNRAPLDDSGMPKDRFSAEMPDATLATLKIQPSEPRDSAVYFCASGPDSNQPQHFGDGTRLSIL.

This sequence joins TRBV28 and TRBJ2-1, with D perhaps TRBD1 (6 bases). This CDR3 spans 15 amino acids. V lost 3 bases and J 0 bases, leaving 9 bases between the germline ends. Germline V gene lookup returns CDR1 MDHEN and CDR2 SYDVKM. CDR3 in amino acids: CASSFLGGSYNEQFF. CDR3 DNA: TGTGCCAGCAGTTTCCTAGGGGGCTCCTACAATGAGCAGTTCTTC.

This chain links TRBV7-6 with TRBJ2-7; 10 bases line up with TRBD1. Trimming removed 5 bases from V and 3 bases from J; junction bases left unmatched: 7. The CDR3 runs 15 residues. CDR1 and CDR2 from the germline V gene are SGHVS and FNYEAQ. The chain's CDR3 is CASSQGQGEFYEQYF. As DNA, the CDR3 is TGTGCCAGCAGCCAAGGACAGGGGGAATTCTACGAGCAGTACTTC.

A remark on this clone: This CDR3 is also generated by other DNA sequences in the sample. The V call is TRBV4-2, the J call TRBJ2-5, with 13 bases aligning to TRBD2. The germline gives CDR1 LGHNA, CDR2 YNFKEQ. V lost 0 bases, J lost 2 bases, and 0 bases stayed unmatched. The CDR3 is 16 amino acids. CDR3 sequence reads: CASSQELAGGQETQYF. Written as DNA, the CDR3 is TGTGCCAGCAGCCAAGAACTAGCGGGGGGGCAAGAGACCCAGTACTTC.

Regarding this clone: The DNA is left out, because the CDR3 cannot be placed on it with certainty; the CDR3 is given as TCRdb lists it. The V gene is TRBV7-9, the J gene TRBJ2-7; the D segment call TRBD1 is taken from the table without a DNA check. The CDR3 is 19 residues long, ends included. The germline CDR1 and CDR2 sequences are SEHNR and FQNEAQ (reference sequence). The CDR3 here is CASSPQTGLLRAVLREQYF.

J is TRBJ2-5 and V is TRBV7-2, with D perhaps matching TRBD1 (5 bases). Trimming cost V 6 bases and J 5 bases, with 19 bases left between them. The CDR3 totals 15 residues. Germline V gene sequence: CDR1 SGHTA, CDR2 FQGNSA. CDR3 sequence (DNA): TGTGCCAGCAGTTGGACAAGGCCCCCTGAGGAGACCCAGTACTTC. It codes for CASSWTRPPEETQYF. Combining the CDR3 with reference TRBV7-2 and TRBJ2-5 gives the whole variable domain GAGVSQSPSNKVTEKGKDVELRCDPISGHTALYWYRQSLGQGLEFLIYFQGNSAPDKSGLPSDRFSAERTGGSVSTLTIQRTQQEDSAVYLCASSWTRPPEETQYFGPGTRLLVL.

This clone has a handful of counts. The gene calls are TRBV9 and TRBJ2-1; tentative D call: TRBD2 (5 bases). V lost 3 bases and J lost 1, with 14 bases in between. The CDR3 spans 16 residues. Germline CDR1 reads SGDLS; CDR2 reads YYNGEE. Written as DNA, the CDR3 is TGTGCCAGCAGCGCGATAATAGCGACGTCCTACAATGAGCAGTTCTTC. Encoded protein: CASSAIIATSYNEQFF.

In DNA form, the CDR3 reads TGTGCCAGCAGCCCCAGCTTTGAGGCTAGCGGGAGGGGAGAGCAGTACTTC. This sequence encodes CASSPSFEASGRGEQYF. J is TRBJ2-7 and V is TRBV7-2; 12 bases are shared with TRBD2. V lost 5 bases and J lost 7; bases outside the gene matches: 15. CDR3 length equals 17 residues. In germline, CDR1 is SGHTA, CDR2 FQGNSA.

The V and J genes are TRBV9 and TRBJ2-7; TRBD1 matches at 9 bases. The CDR3 is 14 residues long. The V gene's germline CDR1 is SGDLS and CDR2 YYNGEE. The J segment lost 3 bases and the V segment lost 5 bases, leaving 6 bases of the junction unmatched. The CDR3 nucleotides are TGTGCCAGCAGTAGGACAGGGGATTTCTACGAGCAGTACTTC. This translates into CASSRTGDFYEQYF.

The CDR3: CASRALEGRRAGYTF. The CDR3, as DNA: TGTGCCAGCAGGGCCCTGGAGGGCCGCCGCGCCGGCTACACCTTC. The chain employs TRBV6-1 and TRBJ1-2, with D unresolved. Germline CDR1 is MNHNS and CDR2 is SASEGT. V lost 6 bases, J lost 8 bases, and 22 bases lay in between. The CDR3 covers 15 residues.

The V and J genes are TRBV9 and TRBJ2-6; the D gene is possibly TRBD1 (6 bases). Trimming left V 2 bases short and J 0 bases short, with 12 bases between. The CDR3 loop spans 17 amino acids. Germline V gene sequence: CDR1 SGDLS, CDR2 YYNGEE. The CDR3, as DNA: TGTGCCAGCAGCGTGGACAGAGAGTTCTCTGGGGCCAACGTCCTGACTTTC. This sequence encodes CASSVDREFSGANVLTF.

The count of this clone is one. The chain joins TRBV21-1 to TRBJ2-7; TRBD1 was called by the table and not checked on the DNA. TRBV21-1 corresponds to a pseudogene. The CDR3 totals 13 residues. This CDR3 is CASLGQGQYEQYF. The CDR3 DNA sequence: TGTGCCAGCCTAGGACAGGGCCAATACGAGCAGTACTTC.

V gene TRBV4-2 combines with J gene TRBJ2-7, with 7 positions matching TRBD2. Germline V gene data show CDR1 as LGHNA and CDR2 as YNFKEQ. The trim removed 4 bases at V and 1 base at J, leaving 7 bases unmatched. This CDR3 has 15 residues. CDR3 nucleotides: TGTGCCAGCAGCCTGAGCACTAGCGTGTCCTACGAGCAGTACTTC. This encodes CASSLSTSVSYEQYF.